This T cell receptor (beta chain) came from a study of regulatory T cells in long-lasting Graves disease. General study findings and limits: New patients shared 800 to 1,000 public clonotypes, and persistent patients shared more, with around 2,600.

Arm-PCR of CDR3 regions and iRepertoire HTBI primers were used to build TCR beta libraries. TCRdb recomputed calls from the multiplex PCR reads with MiXCR, one row per CDR3 protein. The table includes 350,000 to 400,000 distinct CDR3 sequences, less than 20% detected once. This clonotype was seen more than once but under ten times. The antigen is unknown. V was shortened by 5 bases and J by 2 bases, with 10 bases between the two germline ends. This CDR3 comprises 13 residues. Germline loops: CDR1 KGHSH, CDR2 LQKENI. Time point noted: newly diagnosed GD, antithyroid drugs for less than 3 months. The authors made the TCR library using RNA they extracted from PBMCs.

This chain uses TRBV18 with TRBJ2-7; D gene ambiguous. The clonotype comes from a female donor with Graves disease. Material: peripheral blood mononuclear cells (PBMCs), obtained at new diagnosis, from a patient treated with antithyroid drugs. CDR3 bases: TGTGCCAGCTCAAATACAGAAACCTACGAGCAGTACTTC. The encoded protein is CASSNTETYEQYF.